A single T cell receptor beta chain is shown here with its context. The target antigen is unknown. V dropped 8 bases and J dropped 0; count of bases not matched to a gene: 7. The CDR3 is 15 residues long. Germline CDR1 MDHEN, CDR2 SYDVKM. This sample was included in a study of blood T cells in healthy people across ages. Broader study findings: Diversity of TCR beta correlated strongly with naive T cell percentage.

The authors ran a second PCR of about 6 to 11 cycles using a sample-barcoded 5' primer and a J-beta primer mix. TCRdb re-derived calls from the 5' RACE reads in MiXCR, one entry per CDR3 protein. The sample records about 1.8 million distinct CDR3 sequences, about 50% being singletons. Samples had at least 6.5 million PBMCs isolated from them. The origin of this receptor is a woman aged 35 to 49 in good health. V and J are TRBV28 and TRBJ1-5; TRBD1 matches 7 bases. Sequencing was performed on blood. CDR3 coding DNA: TGTGCCAGCGATCAGGGACAGTATAGCAATCAGCCCCAGCATTTT. Its protein product is CASDQGQYSNQPQHF.